This T cell receptor beta chain was identified during a study of shared clonotypes between healthy human individuals. Study details: Participating donors consisted of a couple of women and a few men aged 18 to 49.

V lost 5 bases to trimming and J lost 5 bases; unmatched junction nucleotides: 10. The CDR3 totals 15 residues. Germline lookup yields CDR1 MNHEY and CDR2 SVGAGI. The deep-level immunoSEQ assay was used. The authors ran unsorted PBMC replicate PCRs on about 300 ng DNA, tens of thousands of T cell genomes. Method: immunoSEQ multiplex PCR; TCRdb's copy keeps in-frame clones and lacks some. Of around 500,000 clones listed, around 79% were seen once; the top ten hold approximately 13%. The healthy adult donors were HIV-negative and reported no recent acute infections or vaccinations. The sequencing input was PBMCs. This receptor was identified in a woman aged 40 to 55 in good health. Some clones in this sample may be carry-over from other donors' samples. The genes are TRBV6-5 and TRBJ2-5, with 8 bases lining up with TRBD2. The CDR3 sequence: CASSPIAGTGETQYF. In DNA form, the CDR3 reads TGTGCCAGCAGTCCCATAGCGGGAACCGGGGAGACCCAGTACTTC.